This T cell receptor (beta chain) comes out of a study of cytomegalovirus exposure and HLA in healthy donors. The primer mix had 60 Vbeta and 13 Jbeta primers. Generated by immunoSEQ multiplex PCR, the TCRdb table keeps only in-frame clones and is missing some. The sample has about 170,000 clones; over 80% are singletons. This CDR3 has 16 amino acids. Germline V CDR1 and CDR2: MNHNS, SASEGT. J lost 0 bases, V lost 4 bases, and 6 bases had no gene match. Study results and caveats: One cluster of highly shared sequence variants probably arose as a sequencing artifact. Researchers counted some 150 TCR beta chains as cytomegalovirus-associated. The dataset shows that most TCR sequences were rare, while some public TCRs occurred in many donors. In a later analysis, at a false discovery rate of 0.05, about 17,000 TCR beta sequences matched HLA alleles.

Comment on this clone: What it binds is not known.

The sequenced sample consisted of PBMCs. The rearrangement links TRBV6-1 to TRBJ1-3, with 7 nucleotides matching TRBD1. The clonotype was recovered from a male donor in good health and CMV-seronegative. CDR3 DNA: TGTGCCAGCAGTGCGACAGGGTTCAACTCTGGAAACACCATATATTTT. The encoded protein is CASSATGFNSGNTIYF.